This T cell receptor beta chain was captured in a study of blood T cell repertoires in COVID-19. Study at large: From T cells, B-cell-depleted T cells, or PBMCs came the material, which was cDNA or gDNA.

Trimming at V came to 4 bases and at J to 7 bases, leaving 5 bases not matched to a gene. This CDR3 contains 13 residues. CDR1 SGHRS and CDR2 YFSETQ come from the germline V gene. Clones were sequenced by immunoSEQ multiplex PCR, and TCRdb holds only the in-frame ones, with some missing. The sample shows more than 95,000 clones, around 90% of them seen only once. The V gene is TRBV5-1, the J gene TRBJ1-2; 9 bases align to TRBD1. This TCR derives from a human donor in a cohort sampled during active COVID-19. Sample: peripheral blood. CDR3 amino acids: CASSGGTGFGYTF. The CDR3 DNA reads TGCGCCAGCAGCGGCGGGACAGGGTTTGGCTACACCTTC.